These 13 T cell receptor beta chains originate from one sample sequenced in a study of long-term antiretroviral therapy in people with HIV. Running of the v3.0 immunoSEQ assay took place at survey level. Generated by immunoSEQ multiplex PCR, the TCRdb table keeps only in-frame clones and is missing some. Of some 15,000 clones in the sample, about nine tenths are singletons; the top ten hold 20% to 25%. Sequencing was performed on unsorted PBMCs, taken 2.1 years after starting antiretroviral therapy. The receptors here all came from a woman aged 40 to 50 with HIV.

The DNA of the CDR3 is TGTGCCAGCAGCTTAGGAGGGGGGGGCCGGGCCAACGTCCTGACTTTC. It specifies CASSLGGGGRANVLTF. The chain couples TRBV11-2 to TRBJ2-6, with D tentatively TRBD2 (7 bases). CDR3 size: 16 residues. Germline CDR1 SGHAT, CDR2 FQNNGV. Trimming shortened V by 1 base and J by 5 bases, and 12 bases separated the two germline ends. The whole variable domain, remainder taken from reference TRBV11-2 and TRBJ2-6, is EAGVAQSPRYKIIEKRQSVAFWCNPISGHATLYWYQQILGQGPKLLIQFQNNGVVDDSQLPKDRFSAERLKGVDSTLKIQPAKLEDSAVYLCASSLGGGGRANVLTFGAGSRLTVL.

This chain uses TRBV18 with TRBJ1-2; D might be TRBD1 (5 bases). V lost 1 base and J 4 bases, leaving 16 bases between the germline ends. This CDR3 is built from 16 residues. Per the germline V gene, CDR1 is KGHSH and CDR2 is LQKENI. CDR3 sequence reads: CASSPREGHGSYGYTF. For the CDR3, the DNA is TGTGCCAGCTCACCACGGGAGGGGCATGGAAGCTATGGCTACACCTTC.

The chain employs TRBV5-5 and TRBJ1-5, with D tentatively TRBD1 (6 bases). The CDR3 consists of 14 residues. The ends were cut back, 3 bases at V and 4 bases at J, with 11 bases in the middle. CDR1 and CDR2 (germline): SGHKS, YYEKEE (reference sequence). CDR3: CASSWEGGNQPQHF. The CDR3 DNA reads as TGTGCCAGCAGCTGGGAGGGGGGGAATCAGCCCCAGCATTTT.

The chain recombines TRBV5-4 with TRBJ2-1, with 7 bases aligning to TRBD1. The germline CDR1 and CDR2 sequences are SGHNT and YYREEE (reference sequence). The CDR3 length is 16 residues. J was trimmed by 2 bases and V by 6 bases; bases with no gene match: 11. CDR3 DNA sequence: TGTGCCAGCACCGACCCCGGGCAGGGGGCCTACAATGAGCAGTTCTTC. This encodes CASTDPGQGAYNEQFF.

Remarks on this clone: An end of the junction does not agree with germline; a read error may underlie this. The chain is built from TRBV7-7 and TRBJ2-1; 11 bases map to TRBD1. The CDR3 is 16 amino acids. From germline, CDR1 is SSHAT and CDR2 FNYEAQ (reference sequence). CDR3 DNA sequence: TGTGCTAGCAGCTTGTCCGGGACAGGGGGGTACAATGAGCAGTTCTTC. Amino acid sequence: CASSLSGTGGYNEQFF.

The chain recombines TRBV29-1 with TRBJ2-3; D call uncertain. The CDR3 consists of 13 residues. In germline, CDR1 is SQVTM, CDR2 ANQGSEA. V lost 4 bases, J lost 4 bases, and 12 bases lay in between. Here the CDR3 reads CSVGATLADTQYF. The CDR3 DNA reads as TGCAGCGTTGGGGCGACGTTGGCAGATACGCAGTATTTT.

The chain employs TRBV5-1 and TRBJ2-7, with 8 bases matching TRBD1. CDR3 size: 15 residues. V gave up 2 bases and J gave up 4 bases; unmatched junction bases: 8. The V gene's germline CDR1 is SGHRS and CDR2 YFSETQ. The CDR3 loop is CASSLQAGGGYEQYF. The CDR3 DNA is TGCGCCAGCAGCTTACAGGCAGGGGGCGGGTACGAGCAGTACTTC.

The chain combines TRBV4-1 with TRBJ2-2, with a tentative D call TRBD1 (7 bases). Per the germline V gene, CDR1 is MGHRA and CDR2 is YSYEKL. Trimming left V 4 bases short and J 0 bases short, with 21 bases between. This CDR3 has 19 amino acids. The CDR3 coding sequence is TGCGCCAGCAGCCTTCCCGCGGGGAGACAGGGCTCGAACACCGGGGAGCTGTTTTTT. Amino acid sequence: CASSLPAGRQGSNTGELFF.

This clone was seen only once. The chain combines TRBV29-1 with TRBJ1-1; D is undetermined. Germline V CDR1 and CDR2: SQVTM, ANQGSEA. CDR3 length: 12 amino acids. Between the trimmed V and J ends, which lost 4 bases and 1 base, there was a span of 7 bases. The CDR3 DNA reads TGCAGCGTTGTGGCGGGGAACACTGAAGCTTTCTTT. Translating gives CSVVAGNTEAFF.

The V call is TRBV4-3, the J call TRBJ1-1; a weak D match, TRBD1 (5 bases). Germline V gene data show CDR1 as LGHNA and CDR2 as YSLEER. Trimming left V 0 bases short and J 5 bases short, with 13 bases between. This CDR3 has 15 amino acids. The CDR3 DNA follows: TGCGCCAGCAGCCAAGATCGGGGCGGGGGTACTGAAGCTTTCTTT. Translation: CASSQDRGGGTEAFF.

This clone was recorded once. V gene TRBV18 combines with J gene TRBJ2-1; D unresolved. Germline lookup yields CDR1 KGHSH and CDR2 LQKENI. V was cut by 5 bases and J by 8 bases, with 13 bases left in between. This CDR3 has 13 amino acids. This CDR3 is CASSEMLNDEQFF. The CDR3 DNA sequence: TGTGCCAGCTCAGAGATGCTTAACGATGAGCAGTTCTTC.

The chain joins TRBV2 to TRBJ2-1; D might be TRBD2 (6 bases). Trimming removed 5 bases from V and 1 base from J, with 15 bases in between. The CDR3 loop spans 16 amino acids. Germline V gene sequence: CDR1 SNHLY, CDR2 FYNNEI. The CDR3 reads CASSIMLASSYNEQFF. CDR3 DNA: TGTGCCAGCAGTATTATGCTAGCGTCGTCCTACAATGAGCAGTTCTTC. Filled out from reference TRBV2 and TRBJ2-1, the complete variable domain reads EPEVTQTPSHQVTQMGQEVILRCVPISNHLYFYWYRQILGQKVEFLVSFYNNEISEKSEIFDDQFSVERPDGSNFTLKIRSTKLEDSAMYFCASSIMLASSYNEQFFGPGTRLTVL.

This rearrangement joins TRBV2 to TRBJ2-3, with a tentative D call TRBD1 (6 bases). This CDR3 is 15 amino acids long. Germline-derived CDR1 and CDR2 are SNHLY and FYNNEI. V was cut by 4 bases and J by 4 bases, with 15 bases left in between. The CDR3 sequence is CASSVDRLGADTQYF. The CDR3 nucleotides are TGTGCCAGCAGTGTGGACAGACTGGGAGCAGATACGCAGTATTTT.